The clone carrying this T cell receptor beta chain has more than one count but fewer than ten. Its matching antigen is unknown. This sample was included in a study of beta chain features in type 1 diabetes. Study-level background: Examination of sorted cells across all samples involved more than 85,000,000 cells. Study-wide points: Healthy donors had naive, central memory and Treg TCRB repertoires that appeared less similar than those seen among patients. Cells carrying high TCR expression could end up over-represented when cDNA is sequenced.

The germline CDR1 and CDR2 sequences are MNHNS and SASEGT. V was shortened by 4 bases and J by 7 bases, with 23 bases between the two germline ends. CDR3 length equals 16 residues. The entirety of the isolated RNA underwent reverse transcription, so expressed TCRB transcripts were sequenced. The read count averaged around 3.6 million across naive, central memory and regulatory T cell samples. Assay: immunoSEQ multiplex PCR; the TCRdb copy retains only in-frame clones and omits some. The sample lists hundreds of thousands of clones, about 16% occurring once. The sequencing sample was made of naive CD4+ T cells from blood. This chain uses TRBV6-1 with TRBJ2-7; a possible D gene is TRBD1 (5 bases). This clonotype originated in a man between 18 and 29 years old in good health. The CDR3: CASSAPSTKGSWEQYF. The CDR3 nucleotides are TGTGCCAGCAGTGCCCCGAGTACTAAGGGGTCTTGGGAGCAGTACTTC.